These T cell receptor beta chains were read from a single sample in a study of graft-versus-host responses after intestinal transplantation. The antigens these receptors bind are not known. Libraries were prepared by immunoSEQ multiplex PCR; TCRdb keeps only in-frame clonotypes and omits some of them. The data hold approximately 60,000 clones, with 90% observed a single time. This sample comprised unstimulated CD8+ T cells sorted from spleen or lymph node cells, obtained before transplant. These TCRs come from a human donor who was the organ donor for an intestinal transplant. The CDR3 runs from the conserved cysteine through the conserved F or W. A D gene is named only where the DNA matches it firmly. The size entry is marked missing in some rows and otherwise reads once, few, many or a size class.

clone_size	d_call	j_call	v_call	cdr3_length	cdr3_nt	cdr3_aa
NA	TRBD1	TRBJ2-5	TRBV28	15	TGTGCCAGCAGGAAAGGGACAGGAGACGAAGAGACCCAGTACTTC	CASRKGTGDEETQYF
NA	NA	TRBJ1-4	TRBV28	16	TGTGCCAGCAGTCAGGGGAAGGTCGAGCTCAAAGAAAAACTGTTTTTT	CASSQGKVELKEKLFF
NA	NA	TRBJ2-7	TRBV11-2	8	TGTGCCAGCAGCCTTGAGGACTTC	CASSLEDF
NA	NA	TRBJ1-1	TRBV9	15	TGTGCCAGCAGCGTAGATCTACGTACGAACACTGAAGCTTTCTTT	CASSVDLRTNTEAFF
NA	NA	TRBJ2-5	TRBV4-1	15	TGCGCCAGCAGCCAAGAAAGGCTAGCTCCCGAGACCCAGTACTTC	CASSQERLAPETQYF
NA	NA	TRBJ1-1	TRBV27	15	TGTGCCAGCATCTATCCTAGAGGTGGGAGGACTGAAGCTTTCTTT	CASIYPRGGRTEAFF
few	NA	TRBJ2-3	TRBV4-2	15	TGTGCCAGCAGCCAAGACCTGCGTCTCACAGATACGCAGTATTTT	CASSQDLRLTDTQYF
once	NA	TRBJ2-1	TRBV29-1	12	TGCAGCGTTGGGGGCAGGGGTAATGAGCAGTTCTTC	CSVGGRGNEQFF
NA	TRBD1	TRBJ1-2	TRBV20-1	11	TGCAGTGCTAGACAGGGGGGTGGCTACACCTTC	CSARQGGGYTF
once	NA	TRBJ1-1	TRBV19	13	TGTGCCAGTAGTATTGGCGGGTTCACTGAAGCTTTCTTT	CASSIGGFTEAFF
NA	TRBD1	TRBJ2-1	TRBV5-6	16	TGTGCCAGCAGCGGCACCGGGGACAGGTACTACAATGAGCAGTTCTTC	CASSGTGDRYYNEQFF
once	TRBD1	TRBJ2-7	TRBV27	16	TGTGCCAGCAGTTTATCCCCCGCGGGACAGGGGTACGAGCAGTACTTC	CASSLSPAGQGYEQYF
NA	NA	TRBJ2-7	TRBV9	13	TGTGCCAGCAGCGTATCTAGCGCCAACGAGCAGTACTTC	CASSVSSANEQYF
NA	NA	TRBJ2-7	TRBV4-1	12	TGCGCCAGCAGCCACAACTCCTACGAGCAGTACTTC	CASSHNSYEQYF
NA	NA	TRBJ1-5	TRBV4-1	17	TGCGCCAGCAGCCAAGAGGCTGTCTTCCCTCCCAATCAGCCCCAGCATTTT	CASSQEAVFPPNQPQHF
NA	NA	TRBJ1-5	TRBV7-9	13	TGTGCCAGCAGTTCGGGGTTAGGACAGCCCCAGCATTTT	CASSSGLGQPQHF
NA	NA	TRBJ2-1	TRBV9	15	TGTGCCAGCAGCACCAGCGGAAGCCTCTACAATGAGCAGTTCTTC	CASSTSGSLYNEQFF
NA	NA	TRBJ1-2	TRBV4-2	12	TGTGCCAGCAGTCAATACAGCTATGGCTACACCTTC	CASSQYSYGYTF
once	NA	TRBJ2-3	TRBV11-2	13	TGTGCCAGCAGCGCGGTGGGCACAGATACGCAGTATTTT	CASSAVGTDTQYF
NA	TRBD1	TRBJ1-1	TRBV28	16	TGTGCCAGCAGTTTCTCGTCCCGGGACAGGAACACTGAAGCTTTCTTT	CASSFSSRDRNTEAFF
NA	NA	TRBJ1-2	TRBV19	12	TGTGCCAGTCGAGGGGAGGACTATGGCTACACCTTC	CASRGEDYGYTF
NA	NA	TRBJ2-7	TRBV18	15	TGTGCCAGCTCACCAGCCGGGAAGAGCTCCTACGAGCAGTACTTC	CASSPAGKSSYEQYF
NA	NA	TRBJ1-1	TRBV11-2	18	TGTGCCAGCAGCAATTCGAGACTGAGGGCCTCCGCGAACACTGAAGCTTTCTTT	CASSNSRLRASANTEAFF
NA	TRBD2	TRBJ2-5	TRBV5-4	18	TGTGCCAGCAGCTTGGTGACTAGCGGGGACCCGGGACAAGAGACCCAGTACTTC	CASSLVTSGDPGQETQYF
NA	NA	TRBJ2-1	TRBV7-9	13	TGTGCCAGCAGTTTGAGCTCCTACAATGAGCAGTTCTTC	CASSLSSYNEQFF
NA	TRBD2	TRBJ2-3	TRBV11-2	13	TGTGCCAGCAGTTTAGCGGGAGCCGATACGCAGTATTTT	CASSLAGADTQYF
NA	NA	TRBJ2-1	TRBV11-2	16	TGTGCCAGCAGCCACGCAGGGGTCGTAACCTACAATGAGCAGTTCTTC	CASSHAGVVTYNEQFF
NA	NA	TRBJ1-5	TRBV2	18	TGTGCCAGCAGTATCGGCAAACAGGAGAGCTATAGCAATCAGCCCCAGCATTTT	CASSIGKQESYSNQPQHF
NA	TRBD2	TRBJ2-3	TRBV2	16	TGTGCCAGCAGCCTGACACGGACTAGCTTCGACGATACGCAGTATTTT	CASSLTRTSFDDTQYF
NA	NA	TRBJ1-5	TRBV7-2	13	TGTGCCAGCAGCTTCGGAGGGATTCAGCCCCAGCATTTT	CASSFGGIQPQHF
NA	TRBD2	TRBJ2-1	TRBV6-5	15	TGTGCCAGCAGTTACCTGGCGGGAGGCGGCAATGAGCAGTTCTTC	CASSYLAGGGNEQFF
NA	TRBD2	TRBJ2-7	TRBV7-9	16	TGTGCCAGCAGCTTAAGGGAACTAGCGGGGCCCTACGAGCAGTACTTC	CASSLRELAGPYEQYF
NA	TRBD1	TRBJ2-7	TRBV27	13	TGTGCCAGCAGTTTAGGGACAGCCTACGAGCAGTACTTC	CASSLGTAYEQYF
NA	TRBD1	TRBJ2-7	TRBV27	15	TGTGCCAGCAGCCTTATAACAGGGGGAACCTACGAGCAGTACTTC	CASSLITGGTYEQYF
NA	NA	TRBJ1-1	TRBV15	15	TGTGCCACCAGCAGAGGGAGGGCCGGGAACACTGAAGCTTTCTTT	CATSRGRAGNTEAFF
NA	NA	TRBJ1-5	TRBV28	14	TGTGCCAGCAGTTTGAGCCTTAAGAATCAGCCCCAGCATTTT	CASSLSLKNQPQHF
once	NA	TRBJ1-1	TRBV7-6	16	TGTGCCAGCAGCCGCTTGGAGGGACGGGGAAGGACTGAAGCTTTCTTT	CASSRLEGRGRTEAFF
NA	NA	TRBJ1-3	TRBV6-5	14	TGTGCCAGCAGTTACACACGGGTTGGAAACACCATATATTTT	CASSYTRVGNTIYF
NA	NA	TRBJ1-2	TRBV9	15	TGTGCCAGCAGCCCCACCGGACTTCTATCCTATGGCTACACCTTC	CASSPTGLLSYGYTF
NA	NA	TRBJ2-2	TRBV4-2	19	TGTGCCAGCAGTCGGCTACTGTACAGGGGAGGAGGAGGACCCGGGGAGCTGTTTTTT	CASSRLLYRGGGGPGELFF
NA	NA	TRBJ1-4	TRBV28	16	TGTGCCAGCAGTTTATACCTGCGGGGAAGGAATGAAAAACTGTTTTTT	CASSLYLRGRNEKLFF
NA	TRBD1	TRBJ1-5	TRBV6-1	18	TGTGCCAGCAGTGAAGCTCTTGGACAGGGGGACCTCAATCAGCCCCAGCATTTT	CASSEALGQGDLNQPQHF
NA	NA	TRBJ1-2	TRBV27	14	TGTGCCAGCAGTTTCCCGGGACACCGATATGGCTACACCTTC	CASSFPGHRYGYTF
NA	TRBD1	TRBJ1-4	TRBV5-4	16	TGTGCCAGCAGCTTGCTCACAGGGGGGCCTAATGAAAAACTGTTTTTT	CASSLLTGGPNEKLFF
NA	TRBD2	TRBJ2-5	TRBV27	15	TGTGCCAGCAGTTTATCCCGGACTAGTTGGGAGACCCAGTACTTC	CASSLSRTSWETQYF
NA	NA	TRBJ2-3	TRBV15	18	TGTGCCACCAGCAGAGATGGGGGTAGGGGCGGGAACACAGATACGCAGTATTTT	CATSRDGGRGGNTDTQYF
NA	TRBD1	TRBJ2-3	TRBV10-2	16	TGCGCCAGCAGTGAGTCGGACAGGGCCATACCGGATACGCAGTATTTT	CASSESDRAIPDTQYF
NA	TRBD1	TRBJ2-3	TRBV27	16	TGTGCCAGCAGTACAGGACAGGCGGTCCTGATAGATACGCAGTATTTT	CASSTGQAVLIDTQYF
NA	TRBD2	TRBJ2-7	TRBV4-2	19	TGTGCCAGCAGCCCCCTAAGAATCGGAGCGGGAGTGGGGGCCTACGAGCAGTACTTC	CASSPLRIGAGVGAYEQYF
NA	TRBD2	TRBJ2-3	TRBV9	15	TGTGCCAGCAGCGGGGGGACTACCACCACAGATACGCAGTATTTT	CASSGGTTTTDTQYF
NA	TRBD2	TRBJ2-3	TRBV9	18	TGTGCCAGCAGCCCACCTTATTCTAGCGGGAGTCCATCAGATACGCAGTATTTT	CASSPPYSSGSPSDTQYF
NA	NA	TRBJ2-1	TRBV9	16	TGTGCCAGCAGCGTAGATAGAGGACAGCCCTACAATGAGCAGTTCTTC	CASSVDRGQPYNEQFF
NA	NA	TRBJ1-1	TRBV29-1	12	TGCAGCGGGGGGGGGATGAACACTGAAGCTTTCTTT	CSGGGMNTEAFF
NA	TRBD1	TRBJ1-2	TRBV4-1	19	TGCGCCAGCAGCCAAGAGGGACCGGGACAGGGGGAGATCAACTATGGCTACACCTTC	CASSQEGPGQGEINYGYTF